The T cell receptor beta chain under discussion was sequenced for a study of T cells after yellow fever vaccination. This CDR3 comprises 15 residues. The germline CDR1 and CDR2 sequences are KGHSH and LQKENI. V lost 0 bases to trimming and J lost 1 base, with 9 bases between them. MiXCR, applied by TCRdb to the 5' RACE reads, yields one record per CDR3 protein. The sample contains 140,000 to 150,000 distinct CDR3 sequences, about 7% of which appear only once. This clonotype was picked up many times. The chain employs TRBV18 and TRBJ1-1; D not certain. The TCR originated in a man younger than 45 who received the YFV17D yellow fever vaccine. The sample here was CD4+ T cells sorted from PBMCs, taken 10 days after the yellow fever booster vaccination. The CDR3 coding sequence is TGTGCCAGCTCACCACCAAGTGGGAGGAACACTGAAGCTTTCTTT. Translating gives CASSPPSGRNTEAFF.